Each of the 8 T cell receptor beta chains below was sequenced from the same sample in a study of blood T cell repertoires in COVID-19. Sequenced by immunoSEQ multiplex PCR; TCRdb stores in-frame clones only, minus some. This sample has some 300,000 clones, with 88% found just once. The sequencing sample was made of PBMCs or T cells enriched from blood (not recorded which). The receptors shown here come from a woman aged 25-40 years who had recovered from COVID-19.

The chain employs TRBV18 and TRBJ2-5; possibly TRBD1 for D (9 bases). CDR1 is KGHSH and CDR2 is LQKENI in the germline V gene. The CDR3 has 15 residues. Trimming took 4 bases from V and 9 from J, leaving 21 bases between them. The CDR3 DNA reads TGTGCCAGCTCACTCGGGACAGGGTCCGGGGGGGCCCAGTACTTC. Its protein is CASSLGTGSGGAQYF.

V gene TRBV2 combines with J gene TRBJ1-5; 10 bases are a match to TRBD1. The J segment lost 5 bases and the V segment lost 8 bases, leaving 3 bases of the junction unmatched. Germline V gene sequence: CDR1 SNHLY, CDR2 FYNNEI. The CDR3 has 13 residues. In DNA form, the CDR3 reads TGTGCCAGCCGAGGACAGGGGGATCAGCCCCAGCATTTT. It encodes CASRGQGDQPQHF.

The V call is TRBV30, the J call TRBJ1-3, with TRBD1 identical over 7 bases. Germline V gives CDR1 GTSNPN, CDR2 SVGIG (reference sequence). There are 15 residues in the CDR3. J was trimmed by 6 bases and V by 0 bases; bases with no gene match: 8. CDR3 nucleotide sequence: TGTGCCTGGAGTGTTGGAACAGGGGCTGCAAACACCATATATTTT. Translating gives CAWSVGTGAANTIYF.

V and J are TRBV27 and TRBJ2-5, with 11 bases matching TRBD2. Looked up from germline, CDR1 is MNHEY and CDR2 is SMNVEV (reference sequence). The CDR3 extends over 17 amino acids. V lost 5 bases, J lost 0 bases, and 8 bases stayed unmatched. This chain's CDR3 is CASSPITSGGYQETQYF. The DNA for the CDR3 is TGTGCCAGCAGTCCCATAACTAGCGGGGGTTACCAAGAGACCCAGTACTTC.

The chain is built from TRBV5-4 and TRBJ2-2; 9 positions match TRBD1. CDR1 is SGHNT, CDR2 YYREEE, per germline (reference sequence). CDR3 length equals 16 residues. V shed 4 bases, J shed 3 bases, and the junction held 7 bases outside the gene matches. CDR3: CASSLGTGMYTGELFF. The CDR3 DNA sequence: TGTGCCAGCAGCCTCGGGACAGGGATGTACACCGGGGAGCTGTTTTTT. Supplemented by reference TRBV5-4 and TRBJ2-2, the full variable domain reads ETGVTQSPTHLIKTRGQQVTLRCSSQSGHNTVSWYQQALGQGPQFIFQYYREEENGRGNFPPRFSGLQFPNYSSELNVNALELDDSALYLCASSLGTGMYTGELFFGEGSRLTVL.

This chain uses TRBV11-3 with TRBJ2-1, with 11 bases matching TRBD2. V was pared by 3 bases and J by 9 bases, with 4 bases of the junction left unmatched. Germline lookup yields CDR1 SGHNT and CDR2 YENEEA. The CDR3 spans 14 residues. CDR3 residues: CASSFSGGAGEQFF. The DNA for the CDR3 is TGTGCCAGCAGCTTTAGCGGGGGGGCTGGTGAGCAGTTCTTC.

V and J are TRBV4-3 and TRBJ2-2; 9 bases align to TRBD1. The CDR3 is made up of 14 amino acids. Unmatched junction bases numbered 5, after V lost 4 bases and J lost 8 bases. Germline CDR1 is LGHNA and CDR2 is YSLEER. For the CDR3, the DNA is TGCGCCAGCAGCCTGGGGACAGGGCAAGGGGAGCTGTTTTTT. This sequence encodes CASSLGTGQGELFF.

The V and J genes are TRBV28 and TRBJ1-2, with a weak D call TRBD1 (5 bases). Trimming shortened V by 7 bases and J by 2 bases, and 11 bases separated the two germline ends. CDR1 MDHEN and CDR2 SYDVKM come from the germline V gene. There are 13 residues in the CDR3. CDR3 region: CASTARVNYGYTF. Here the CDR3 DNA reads TGTGCCAGCACGGCCAGGGTGAACTATGGCTACACCTTC.